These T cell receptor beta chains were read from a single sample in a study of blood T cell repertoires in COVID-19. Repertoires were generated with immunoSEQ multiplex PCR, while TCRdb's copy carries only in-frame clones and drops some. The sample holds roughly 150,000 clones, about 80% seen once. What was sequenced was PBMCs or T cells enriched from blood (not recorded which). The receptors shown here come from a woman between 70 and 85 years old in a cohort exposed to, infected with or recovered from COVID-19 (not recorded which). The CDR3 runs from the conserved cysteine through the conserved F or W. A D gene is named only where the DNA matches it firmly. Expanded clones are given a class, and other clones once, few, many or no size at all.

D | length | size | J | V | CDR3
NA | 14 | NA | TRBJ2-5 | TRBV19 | CASSIWQGWETQYF
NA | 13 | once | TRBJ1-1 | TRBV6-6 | CASSLDTFTEAFF
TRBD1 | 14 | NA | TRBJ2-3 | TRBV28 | CATSRTGGTDTQYF
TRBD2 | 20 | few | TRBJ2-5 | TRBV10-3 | CAISESSSIAGSALRETQYF
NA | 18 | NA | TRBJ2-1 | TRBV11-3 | CASSLGLAVKSSYNEQFF
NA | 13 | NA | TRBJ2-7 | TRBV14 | CASSTWGAYEQYF
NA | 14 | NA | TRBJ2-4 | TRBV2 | CASSPGLAKNIQYF
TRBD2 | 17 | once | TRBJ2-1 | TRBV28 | CASSARRSSGQHNEQFF
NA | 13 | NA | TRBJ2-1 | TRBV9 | CASSVSLYNEQFF
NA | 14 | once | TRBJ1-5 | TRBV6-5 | CASSALYSNQPQHF
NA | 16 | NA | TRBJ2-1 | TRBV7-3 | CASSSSGGVPYNEQFF
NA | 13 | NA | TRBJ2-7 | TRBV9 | CASSPSGSYEQYF
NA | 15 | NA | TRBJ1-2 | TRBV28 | CASSLRGGGGNGYTF
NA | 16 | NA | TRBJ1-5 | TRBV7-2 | CASSPQGPGSNQPQHF
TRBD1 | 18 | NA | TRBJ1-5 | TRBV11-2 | CASSLPNRDRDSNQPQHF
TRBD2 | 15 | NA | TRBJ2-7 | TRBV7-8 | CASSLGAGGAYEQYF
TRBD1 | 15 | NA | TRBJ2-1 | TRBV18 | CASSPGTGLYNEQFF
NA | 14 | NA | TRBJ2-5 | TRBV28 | CASSLTVVQETQYF
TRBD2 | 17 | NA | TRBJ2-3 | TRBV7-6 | CASSLGTAGARTDTQYF
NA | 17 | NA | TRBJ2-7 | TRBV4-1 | CASSQGLNVGYSYEQYF
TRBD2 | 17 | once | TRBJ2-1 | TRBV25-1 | CASSRTRASGSYNEQFF
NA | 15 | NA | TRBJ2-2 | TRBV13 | CASSLGGAYTGELFF
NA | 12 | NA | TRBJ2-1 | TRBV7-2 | CASSPPVNEQFF
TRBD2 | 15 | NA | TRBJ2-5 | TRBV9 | CASSVRAGGQETQYF
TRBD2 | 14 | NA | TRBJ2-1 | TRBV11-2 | CASSLLSGSYEQFF